This T cell receptor beta chain was sequenced in a study of blood T cell repertoires in COVID-19. Unmatched junction bases numbered 5, after V lost 2 bases and J lost 8 bases. This CDR3 has 14 residues. Germline V gene data show CDR1 as MNHNY and CDR2 as SVGAGI (reference sequence). Patients of the Seattle cohort, enrolled during active infection, were followed longitudinally. Authors' analysis steps: Reference gene primer amplification gave estimated nucleated cell counts. Generated by immunoSEQ multiplex PCR, the TCRdb table keeps only in-frame clones and is missing some. From that table come the V and J calls and clone size; the DNA was used to work out D and trimming. The sample has about 130,000 clones; about 76% are singletons. This clone has a count of ten or more.

The chain has TRBV6-6 and TRBJ1-3, with 8 nucleotides matching TRBD1. This TCR came from a woman in her 70s with COVID-19, enrolled during active disease. The sample consisted of peripheral blood. CDR3: CASSYGQGTDTIYF. DNA for the CDR3: TGTGCCAGCAGTTACGGACAGGGCACGGACACCATATATTTT.